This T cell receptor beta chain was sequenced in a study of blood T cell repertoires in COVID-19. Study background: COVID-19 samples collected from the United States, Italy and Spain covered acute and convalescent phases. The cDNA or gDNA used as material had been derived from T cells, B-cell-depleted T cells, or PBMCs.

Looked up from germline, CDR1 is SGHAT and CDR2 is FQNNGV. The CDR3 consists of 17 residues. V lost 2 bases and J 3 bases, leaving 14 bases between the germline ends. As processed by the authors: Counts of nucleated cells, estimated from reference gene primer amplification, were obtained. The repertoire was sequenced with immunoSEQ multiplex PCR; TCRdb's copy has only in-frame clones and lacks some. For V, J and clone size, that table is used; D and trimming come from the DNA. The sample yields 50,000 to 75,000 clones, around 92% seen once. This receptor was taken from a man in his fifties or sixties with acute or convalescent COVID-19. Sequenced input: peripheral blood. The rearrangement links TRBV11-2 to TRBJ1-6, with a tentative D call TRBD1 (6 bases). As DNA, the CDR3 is TGTGCCAGCAGCTTACAACCCCAGGGGTTCTATAATTCACCCCTCCACTTT. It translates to CASSLQPQGFYNSPLHF. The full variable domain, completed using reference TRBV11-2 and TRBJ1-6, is EAGVAQSPRYKIIEKRQSVAFWCNPISGHATLYWYQQILGQGPKLLIQFQNNGVVDDSQLPKDRFSAERLKGVDSTLKIQPAKLEDSAVYLCASSLQPQGFYNSPLHFGNGTRLTVT.